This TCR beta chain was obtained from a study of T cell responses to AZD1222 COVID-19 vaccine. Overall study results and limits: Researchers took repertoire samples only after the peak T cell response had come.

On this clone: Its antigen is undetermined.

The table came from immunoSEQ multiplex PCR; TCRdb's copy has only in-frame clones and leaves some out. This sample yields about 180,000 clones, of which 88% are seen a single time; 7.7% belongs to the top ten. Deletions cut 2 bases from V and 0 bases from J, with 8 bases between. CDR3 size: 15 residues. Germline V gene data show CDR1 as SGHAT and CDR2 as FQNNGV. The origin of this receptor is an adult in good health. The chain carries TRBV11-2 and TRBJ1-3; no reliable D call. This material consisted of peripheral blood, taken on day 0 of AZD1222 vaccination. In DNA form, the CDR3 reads TGTGCCAGCAGCTTAACGTCCCTCTCTGGAAACACCATATATTTT. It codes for CASSLTSLSGNTIYF.